These T cell receptor beta chains were read from a single sample in a study of blood T cell repertoires in COVID-19. The protocol was immunoSEQ multiplex PCR, while the TCRdb copy is restricted to in-frame clones and leaves out a portion. This repertoire shows about 87,000 clones, approximately 85% found once; its top ten account for just over 3%. What was sequenced was peripheral blood. Receptors were obtained from a woman older than 75 with COVID-19, enrolled during active disease. The CDR3 runs from the conserved cysteine through the conserved F or W. A D gene is named only where the DNA matches it firmly. The size entry is marked missing in some rows and otherwise reads once, few, many or a size class.

TRBV5-1	TRBD2	.	TRBJ2-1	CASSSGLAGNEQFF	TGCGCCAGCAGCTCGGGACTAGCGGGCAATGAGCAGTTCTTC
TRBV4-1	.	.	TRBJ1-2	CASSAHGGNYGYTF	TGCGCCAGCAGCGCCCACGGGGGTAACTATGGCTACACCTTC
TRBV5-1	TRBD2	.	TRBJ2-5	CASSLGTSVGGQETQYF	TGCGCCAGCAGCCTCGGGACTAGCGTCGGAGGGCAAGAGACCCAGTACTTC
TRBV3-1/TRBV3-2	TRBD1	once	TRBJ1-5	CASSQGQGNQPQHF	TGTGCCAGCAGCCAAGGACAGGGGAATCAGCCCCAGCATTTT
TRBV7-3	.	.	TRBJ1-2	CATFPPGNYGYTF	TGTGCCACCTTTCCCCCCGGTAACTATGGCTACACCTTC
TRBV5-4	TRBD2	.	TRBJ2-2	CASSGTSGRFSGELFF	TGTGCCAGCAGCGGGACTAGCGGGAGGTTCAGCGGGGAGCTGTTTTTT
TRBV20-1	TRBD1	.	TRBJ2-7	CSDRGDYEQYF	TGCAGTGACAGGGGCGACTACGAGCAGTACTTC
TRBV28	.	.	TRBJ2-7	CASSLMLGSSGEQYF	TGTGCCAGCAGTTTAATGCTTGGATCCAGCGGTGAGCAGTACTTC
TRBV14	.	.	TRBJ2-6	CASSQDDSVYWGANVLTF	TGTGCCAGCAGCCAAGATGACAGCGTCTACTGGGGGGCCAACGTCCTGACTTTC
TRBV19	TRBD1	.	TRBJ1-1	CASSRQGLNTEAFF	TGTGCCAGCTCACGACAGGGACTGAACACTGAAGCTTTCTTT
TRBV7-9	.	.	TRBJ1-2	CASSLPTDGYTF	TGTGCCAGCAGCTTACCGACAGACGGCTACACCTTC
TRBV7-9	TRBD1	few	TRBJ1-5	CASTIGTGDFNQPQHF	TGTGCCAGCACCATCGGGACAGGGGATTTCAATCAGCCCCAGCATTTT
TRBV4-3	.	.	TRBJ1-3	CASSQDWAGISGNTIYF	TGCGCCAGCAGCCAAGATTGGGCCGGGATCTCTGGAAACACCATATATTTT
TRBV4-2	TRBD2	.	TRBJ2-2	CASSQAAGGANTGELFF	TGTGCCAGCAGCCAAGCGGCGGGGGGCGCGAACACCGGGGAGCTGTTTTTT
TRBV7-9	.	.	TRBJ2-3	CASSPTDWGTQYF	TGTGCCAGCAGCCCCACGGACTGGGGAACGCAGTATTTT
TRBV7-2	TRBD2	.	TRBJ2-1	CASSVTSGGVIYNEQFF	TGTGCCAGCAGCGTGACTAGCGGGGGGGTTATCTACAATGAGCAGTTCTTC
TRBV4-2	.	.	TRBJ1-1	CASSPARGGWEMNTEAFF	TGTGCCAGCAGCCCCGCTAGGGGGGGGTGGGAAATGAACACTGAAGCTTTCTTT
TRBV11-2	TRBD2	.	TRBJ2-3	CASSLGGPSGRADTQYF	TGTGCCAGCAGCTTAGGTGGGCCTAGCGGGAGGGCAGATACGCAGTATTTT
TRBV3-1/TRBV3-2	TRBD2	.	TRBJ2-2	CASSPTGTSKAGELFF	TGTGCCAGCAGCCCGACCGGGACTAGCAAAGCCGGGGAGCTGTTTTTT
TRBV27	TRBD2	.	TRBJ2-2	CASSPLGRGSTTGELFF	TGTGCCAGCAGTCCTCTAGGCCGCGGGAGTACCACCGGGGAGCTGTTTTTT
TRBV3-1/TRBV3-2	TRBD2	.	TRBJ2-2	CASSQFLAGGAGELFF	TGTGCCAGCAGCCAATTCCTAGCGGGAGGGGCCGGGGAGCTGTTTTTT
TRBV14	TRBD2	few	TRBJ2-1	CASSLAGGQFF	TGTGCCAGCAGCCTAGCGGGAGGGCAGTTCTTC
TRBV4-2	TRBD2	.	TRBJ2-1	CASSQDQLAGDPPRFF	TGTGCCAGCAGCCAAGATCAGCTAGCGGGGGACCCACCACGGTTCTTC
TRBV24-1	TRBD2	once	TRBJ2-1	CATSDYSGRARYNEQFF	TGTGCCACCAGTGACTATAGCGGGAGGGCGCGGTACAATGAGCAGTTCTTC
TRBV30	TRBD1	once	TRBJ1-2	CAWTTGTGFDNGYTF	TGTGCCTGGACGACCGGGACAGGGTTCGACAACGGCTACACCTTC
TRBV28	.	.	TRBJ1-6	CASRPTVINSPLHF	TGTGCCAGCAGGCCGACAGTCATTAATTCACCCCTCCACTTT
TRBV24-1	TRBD2	.	TRBJ2-3	CATSDGGRGTDTQYF	TGTGCCACCAGTGATGGAGGGAGGGGCACAGATACGCAGTATTTT
TRBV5-4	TRBD2	.	TRBJ2-2	CASSRGLAGIGELFF	TGTGCCAGCAGCCGGGGACTAGCGGGAATCGGGGAGCTGTTTTTT
TRBV18	TRBD2	.	TRBJ2-5	CASSPPLGGLETQYF	TGTGCCAGCTCACCACCACTGGGAGGGTTAGAGACCCAGTACTTC
TRBV6-5	.	.	TRBJ1-2	CASKTPAGDGYTF	TGTGCCAGCAAAACCCCCGCAGGGGATGGCTACACCTTC
TRBV18	.	.	TRBJ2-7	CASSPQALTYEQYF	TGTGCCAGCTCACCTCAGGCCCTCACCTACGAGCAGTACTTC
TRBV7-6	TRBD2	.	TRBJ2-1	CASSPRRTSGGYNEQFF	TGTGCCAGCAGCCCACGCCGGACTAGCGGGGGCTACAATGAGCAGTTCTTC
TRBV10-3	.	once	TRBJ1-2	CAISGTDTYGYTF	TGTGCCATCAGTGGGACGGACACCTATGGCTACACCTTC
TRBV18	.	once	TRBJ1-1	CASSLHRVTEAFF	TGTGCCAGCTCACTACACAGGGTTACTGAAGCTTTCTTT
TRBV4-3	TRBD1	.	TRBJ1-2	CASSQGQGGYGYTF	TGCGCCAGCAGCCAGGGACAGGGGGGCTATGGCTACACCTTC
TRBV6-5	.	.	TRBJ2-7	CASSPTTSYEQYF	TGTGCCAGCAGTCCGACAACGTCCTACGAGCAGTACTTC
TRBV5-1	TRBD1	.	TRBJ2-7	CASSSDRGQYEQYF	TGCGCCAGCAGCAGTGACAGGGGGCAGTACGAGCAGTACTTC
TRBV18	.	.	TRBJ1-1	CASSPREVPNTEAFF	TGTGCCAGCTCACCGCGCGAGGTCCCGAACACTGAAGCTTTCTTT
TRBV19	.	.	TRBJ1-5	CASRLTGPNQPQHF	TGTGCCAGTAGACTCACAGGACCGAATCAGCCCCAGCATTTT
TRBV30	TRBD1	few	TRBJ2-2	CAWTHQGADTGELFF	TGTGCCTGGACACACCAGGGGGCGGACACCGGGGAGCTGTTTTTT
TRBV27	.	.	TRBJ2-2	CASSPPGGRVTGELFF	TGTGCCAGCAGTCCACCCGGGGGGCGCGTCACCGGGGAGCTGTTTTTT
TRBV10-1	.	.	TRBJ2-5	CASSDPGAPQETQYF	TGCGCCAGCAGTGATCCTGGGGCGCCCCAAGAGACCCAGTACTTC
TRBV5-1	.	.	TRBJ1-1	CASSLAGSPNTEAFF	TGCGCCAGCAGCTTGGCGGGGTCCCCGAACACTGAAGCTTTCTTT
TRBV10-3	.	.	TRBJ1-3	CAISESRGLVNTIYF	TGTGCCATCAGTGAGTCTCGGGGTCTAGTAAACACCATATATTTT
TRBV3-1/TRBV3-2	TRBD2	.	TRBJ2-2	CASRLTSGNTGELFF	TGTGCCAGCAGACTCACTAGCGGGAACACCGGGGAGCTGTTTTTT
TRBV11-2	.	.	TRBJ2-3	CASSLGGDTQYF	TGTGCCAGCAGCTTAGGAGGAGATACGCAGTATTTT